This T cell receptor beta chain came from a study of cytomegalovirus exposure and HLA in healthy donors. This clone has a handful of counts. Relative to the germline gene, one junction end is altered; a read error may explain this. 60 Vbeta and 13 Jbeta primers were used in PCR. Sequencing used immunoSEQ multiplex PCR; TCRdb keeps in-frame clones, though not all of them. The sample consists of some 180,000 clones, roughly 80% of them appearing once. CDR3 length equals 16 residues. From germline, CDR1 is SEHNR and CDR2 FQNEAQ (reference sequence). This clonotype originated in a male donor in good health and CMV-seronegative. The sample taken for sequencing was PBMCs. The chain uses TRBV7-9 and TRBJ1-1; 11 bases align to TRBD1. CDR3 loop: CASSLAGTGGRTEAFF. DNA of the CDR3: TGTGCCAGCAGCCTAGCCGGGACAGGGGGGAGGACTGAAGCTTTCTTT. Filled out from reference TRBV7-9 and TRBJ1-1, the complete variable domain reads DTGVSQNPRHKITKRGQNVTFRCDPISEHNRLYWYRQTLGQGPEFLTYFQNEAQLEKSRLLSDRFSAERPKGSFSTLEIQRTEQGDSAMYLCASSLAGTGGRTEAFFGQGTRLTVV.